Each of the 9 T cell receptor beta chains below was sequenced from the same sample in a study of T cells after yellow fever vaccination. TCRdb reprocessed the 5' RACE reads via MiXCR and lists one record per CDR3 protein. The data contain 550,000 to 750,000 distinct CDR3 sequences, about 14% of them singletons. The specimen comprised PBMCs, sampled on the day of the yellow fever booster vaccination. Receptors originate from a man aged 25-40 years who received the YFV17D yellow fever vaccine.

This chain joins TRBV7-2 and TRBJ1-5, with D hard to call. The germline V gene encodes CDR1 SGHTA and CDR2 FQGNSA. The CDR3 extends over 13 amino acids. Trimming removed 3 bases at V and 5 bases at J, with 8 bases between. Written as DNA, the CDR3 is TGTGCCAGCAGCTTTAAAAGAGATCAGCCCCAGCATTTT. This encodes CASSFKRDQPQHF.

The rearrangement joins TRBV20-1 to TRBJ1-5; D possibly corresponds to TRBD1 (5 bases). The CDR3 is 17 residues long. The V gene lost 0 bases and the J gene lost 3 bases, with 18 bases spanning the gap. Germline-derived CDR1 and CDR2 are DFQATT and SNEGSKA (reference sequence). DNA for the CDR3: TGCAGTGCTAGAGATGAGCAGGGATGGCATGCCAATCAGCCCCAGCATTTT. This encodes CSARDEQGWHANQPQHF.

The chain joins TRBV20-1 to TRBJ1-1; D not resolved. Per the germline V gene, CDR1 is DFQATT and CDR2 is SNEGSKA (reference sequence). The CDR3 loop spans 12 amino acids. V was cut by 0 bases and J by 2 bases, with 4 bases left in between. CDR3 sequence: CSAREPNTEAFF. The CDR3 region has the DNA TGCAGTGCTAGAGAGCCCAACACTGAAGCTTTCTTT.

This sequence joins TRBV29-1 and TRBJ1-1; the D gene is possibly TRBD1 (6 bases). There are 11 residues in the CDR3. In germline, CDR1 is SQVTM, CDR2 ANQGSEA. The V gene lost 6 bases and the J gene lost 6 bases, with 11 bases spanning the gap. The CDR3 bases are TGCAGCGTGGGGGGGGCGGCTGAAGCTTTCTTT. As protein: CSVGGAAEAFF.

This sequence joins TRBV7-2 and TRBJ2-1, with unresolved D. Trimming removed 5 bases from V and 9 bases from J, with 8 bases in between. Looked up from germline, CDR1 is SGHTA and CDR2 is FQGNSA. CDR3 length equals 11 residues. The CDR3 bases are TGTGCCAGCAGCCCAAGCATTGAGCAGTTCTTC. The encoded protein is CASSPSIEQFF.

A few counts support this clonotype. The rearrangement joins TRBV7-6 to TRBJ2-2, with D maybe TRBD2 (6 bases). Germline assignment: CDR1 SGHVS and CDR2 FNYEAQ. The CDR3 contains 16 residues. V was clipped by 7 bases and J by 4 bases, with 19 bases between them. The CDR3, as DNA: TGTGCCAGCATGAAGGGGACTTTAATTCGCACCGGGGAGCTGTTTTTT. It encodes CASMKGTLIRTGELFF.

This clonotype was counted a few times. V usage is TRBV12-3 or TRBV12-4 and J usage is TRBJ2-7; 9 nucleotides match TRBD2. V shed 6 bases, J shed 5 bases, and the junction held 14 bases outside the gene matches. This CDR3 is 16 amino acids long. CDR3 sequence: CASSRTVGGRENEQYF. CDR3 in DNA: TGTGCCAGCAGCCGCACAGTAGGCGGGAGGGAAAACGAGCAGTACTTC.

This clonotype was observed at least ten times. A read error may account for a junction end that differs from germline. The J gene is TRBJ2-7, the V gene TRBV7-2; the match to TRBD1 covers 9 bases. Per germline, CDR1 SGHTA and CDR2 FQGNSA. CDR3 length equals 14 residues. CDR3 sequence: CASSQGQGSYEQYF. As DNA, the CDR3 is TGCGCCAGCAGCCAAGGACAGGGGTCCTACGAGCAGTACTTC. The whole variable domain, remainder taken from reference TRBV7-2 and TRBJ2-7, is GAGVSQSPSNKVTEKGKDVELRCDPISGHTALYWYRQSLGQGLEFLIYFQGNSAPDKSGLPSDRFSAERTGGSVSTLTIQRTQQEDSAVYLCASSQGQGSYEQYFGPGTRLTVT.

This clonotype was seen only a few times. The chain links TRBV7-8 to TRBJ1-4; no reliable D call. This CDR3 is built from 13 residues. Germline CDR1 SGHVS, CDR2 FQNEAQ. The V and J ends lost 1 base and 7 bases respectively, with 7 bases between them. Here the CDR3 DNA reads TGTGCCAGCAGCTTAGGAAGCCGTGAAAAACTGTTTTTT. Amino acids: CASSLGSREKLFF.